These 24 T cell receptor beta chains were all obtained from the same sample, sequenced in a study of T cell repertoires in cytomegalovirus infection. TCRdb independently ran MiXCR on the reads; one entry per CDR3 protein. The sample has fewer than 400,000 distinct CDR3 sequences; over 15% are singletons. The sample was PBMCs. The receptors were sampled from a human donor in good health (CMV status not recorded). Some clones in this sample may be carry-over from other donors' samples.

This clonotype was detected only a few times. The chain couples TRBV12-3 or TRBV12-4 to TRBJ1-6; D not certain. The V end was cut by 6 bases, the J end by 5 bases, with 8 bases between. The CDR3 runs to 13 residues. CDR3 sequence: CASRRLNNSPLHF. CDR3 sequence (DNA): TGTGCCAGCAGACGATTAAATAATTCACCCCTCCACTTT.

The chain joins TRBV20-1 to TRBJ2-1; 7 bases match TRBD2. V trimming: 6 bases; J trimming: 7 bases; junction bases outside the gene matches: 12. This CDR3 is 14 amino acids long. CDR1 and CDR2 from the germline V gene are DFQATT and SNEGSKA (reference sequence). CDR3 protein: CSANLGGSPNEQFF. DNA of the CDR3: TGCAGTGCCAACCTGGGCGGGAGTCCGAATGAGCAGTTCTTC.

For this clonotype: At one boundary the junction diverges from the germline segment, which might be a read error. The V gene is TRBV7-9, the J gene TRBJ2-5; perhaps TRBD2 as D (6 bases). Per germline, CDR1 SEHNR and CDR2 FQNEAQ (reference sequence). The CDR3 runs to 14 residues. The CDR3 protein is CGSSPRPEGETQYF. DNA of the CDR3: TGTGGCAGCAGCCCTAGACCGGAGGGGGAGACCCAGTACTTC.

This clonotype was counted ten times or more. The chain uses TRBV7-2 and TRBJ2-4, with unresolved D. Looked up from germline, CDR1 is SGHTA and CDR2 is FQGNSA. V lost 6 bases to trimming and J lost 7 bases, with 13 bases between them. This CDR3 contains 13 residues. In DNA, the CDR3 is TGTGCCAGCAGTCTTGCCTTGAGGAACATTCAGTACTTC. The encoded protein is CASSLALRNIQYF.

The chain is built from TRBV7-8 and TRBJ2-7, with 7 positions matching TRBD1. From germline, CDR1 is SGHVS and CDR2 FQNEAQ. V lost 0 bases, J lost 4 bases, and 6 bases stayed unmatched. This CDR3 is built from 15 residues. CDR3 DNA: TGTGCCAGCAGCTTAGCCTGGACAGGCAGTTACGAGCAGTACTTC. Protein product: CASSLAWTGSYEQYF.

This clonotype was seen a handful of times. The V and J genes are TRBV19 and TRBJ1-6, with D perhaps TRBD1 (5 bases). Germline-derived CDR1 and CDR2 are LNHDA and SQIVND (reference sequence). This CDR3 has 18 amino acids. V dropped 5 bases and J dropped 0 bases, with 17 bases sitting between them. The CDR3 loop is CASSHYGTPSSYNSPLHF. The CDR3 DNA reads TGTGCCAGTAGTCATTACGGGACGCCGAGCTCCTATAATTCACCCCTCCACTTT.

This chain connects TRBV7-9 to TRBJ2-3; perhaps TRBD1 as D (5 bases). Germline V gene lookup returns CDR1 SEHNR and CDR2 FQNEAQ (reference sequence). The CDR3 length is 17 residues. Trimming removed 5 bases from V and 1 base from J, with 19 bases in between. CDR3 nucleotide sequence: TGTGCCAGCAGCCCAAGCTACCGTCAGGGCCGCACAGATACGCAGTATTTT. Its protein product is CASSPSYRQGRTDTQYF.

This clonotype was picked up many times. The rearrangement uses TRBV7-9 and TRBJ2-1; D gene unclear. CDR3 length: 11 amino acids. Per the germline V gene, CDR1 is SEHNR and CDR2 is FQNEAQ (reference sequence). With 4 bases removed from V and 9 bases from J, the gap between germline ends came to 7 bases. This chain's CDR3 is CASSSQREQFF. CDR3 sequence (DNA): TGTGCCAGCAGCTCCCAGCGTGAGCAGTTCTTC.

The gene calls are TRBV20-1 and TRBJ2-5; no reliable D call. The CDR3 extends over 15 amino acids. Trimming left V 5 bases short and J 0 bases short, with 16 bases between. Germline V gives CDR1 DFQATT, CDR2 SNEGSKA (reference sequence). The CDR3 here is CSAPVGSSDQETQYF. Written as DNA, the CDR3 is TGCAGTGCTCCGGTGGGTTCGAGCGACCAAGAGACCCAGTACTTC.

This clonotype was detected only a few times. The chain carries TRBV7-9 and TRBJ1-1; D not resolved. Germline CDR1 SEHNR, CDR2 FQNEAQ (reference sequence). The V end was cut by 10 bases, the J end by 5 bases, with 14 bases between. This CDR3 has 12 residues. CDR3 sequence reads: CATLGERTEAFF. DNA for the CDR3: TGTGCCACCCTTGGGGAGAGGACTGAAGCTTTCTTT.

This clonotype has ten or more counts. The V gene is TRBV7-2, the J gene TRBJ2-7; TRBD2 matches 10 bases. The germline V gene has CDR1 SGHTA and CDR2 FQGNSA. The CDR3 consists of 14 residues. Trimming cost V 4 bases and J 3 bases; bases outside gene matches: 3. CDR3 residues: CASSSSGSGYEQYF. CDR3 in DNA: TGTGCCAGCAGCTCTAGCGGGAGTGGCTACGAGCAGTACTTC.

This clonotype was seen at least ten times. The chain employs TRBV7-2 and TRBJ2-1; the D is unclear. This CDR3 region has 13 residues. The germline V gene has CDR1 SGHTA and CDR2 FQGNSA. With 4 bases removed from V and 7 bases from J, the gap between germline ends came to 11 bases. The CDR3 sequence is CASSSAVRNEQFF. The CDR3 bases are TGTGCCAGCAGCTCGGCTGTCCGGAATGAGCAGTTCTTC. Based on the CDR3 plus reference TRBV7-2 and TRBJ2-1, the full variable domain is GAGVSQSPSNKVTEKGKDVELRCDPISGHTALYWYRQSLGQGLEFLIYFQGNSAPDKSGLPSDRFSAERTGGSVSTLTIQRTQQEDSAVYLCASSSAVRNEQFFGPGTRLTVL.

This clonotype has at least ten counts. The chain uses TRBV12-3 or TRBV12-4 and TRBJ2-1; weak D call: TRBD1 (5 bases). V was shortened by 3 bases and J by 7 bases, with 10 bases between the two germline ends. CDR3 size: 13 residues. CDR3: CASSLLRVNEQFF. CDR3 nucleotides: TGTGCCAGCAGTTTGCTCAGGGTGAATGAGCAGTTCTTC.

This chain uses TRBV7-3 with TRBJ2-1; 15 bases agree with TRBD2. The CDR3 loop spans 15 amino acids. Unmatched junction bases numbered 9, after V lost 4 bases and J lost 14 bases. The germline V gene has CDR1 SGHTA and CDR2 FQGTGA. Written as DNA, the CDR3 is TGTGCCAGCAGCTGGGGACTAGCGGGGGGAGGGCCCGAGTTCTTC. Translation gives CASSWGLAGGGPEFF.

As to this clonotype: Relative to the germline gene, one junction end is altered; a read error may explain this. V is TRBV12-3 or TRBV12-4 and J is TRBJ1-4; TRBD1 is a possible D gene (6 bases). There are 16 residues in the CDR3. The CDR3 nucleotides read TGTGCCAGCAGTTTCCGTGGGGGGGGGCGAAGCGAAAAACTGTGTTTT. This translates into CASSFRGGGRSEKLCF.

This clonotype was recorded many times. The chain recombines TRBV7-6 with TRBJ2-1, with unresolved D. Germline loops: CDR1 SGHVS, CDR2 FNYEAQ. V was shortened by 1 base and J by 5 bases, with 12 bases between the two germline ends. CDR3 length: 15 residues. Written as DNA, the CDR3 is TGTGCCAGCAGCTTAGTCACGGTAGCCCACAATGAGCAGTTCTTC. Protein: CASSLVTVAHNEQFF.

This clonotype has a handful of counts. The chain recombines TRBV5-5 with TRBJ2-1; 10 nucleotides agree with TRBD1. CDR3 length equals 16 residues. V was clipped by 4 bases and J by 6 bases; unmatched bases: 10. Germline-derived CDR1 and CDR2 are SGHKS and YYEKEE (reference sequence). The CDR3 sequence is CASSPRRDRGFNEQFF. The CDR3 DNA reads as TGTGCCAGCAGCCCGCGCCGGGACAGGGGATTCAATGAGCAGTTCTTC.

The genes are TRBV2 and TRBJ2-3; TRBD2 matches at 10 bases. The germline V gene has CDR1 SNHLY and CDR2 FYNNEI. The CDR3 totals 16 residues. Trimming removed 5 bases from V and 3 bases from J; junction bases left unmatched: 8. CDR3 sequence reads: CASSTERGGQTDTQYF. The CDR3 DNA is TGTGCCAGCAGTACAGAGCGGGGGGGCCAGACAGATACGCAGTATTTT.

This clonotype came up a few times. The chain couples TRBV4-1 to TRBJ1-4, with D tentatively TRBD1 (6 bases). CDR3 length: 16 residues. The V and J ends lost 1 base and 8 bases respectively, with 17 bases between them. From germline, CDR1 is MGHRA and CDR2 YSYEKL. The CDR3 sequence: CASSQVIRRGEEKLFF. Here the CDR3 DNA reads TGCGCCAGCAGCCAAGTGATTAGGAGGGGGGAAGAAAAACTGTTTTTT.

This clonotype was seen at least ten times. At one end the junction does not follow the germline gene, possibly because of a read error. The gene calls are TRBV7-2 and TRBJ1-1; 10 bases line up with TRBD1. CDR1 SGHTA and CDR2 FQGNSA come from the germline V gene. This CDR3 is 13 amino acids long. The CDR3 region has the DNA TGTGCCAGCAGCTTAGGGGGTTGGGACAGGGGAGTTTTT. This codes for CASSLGGWDRGVF.

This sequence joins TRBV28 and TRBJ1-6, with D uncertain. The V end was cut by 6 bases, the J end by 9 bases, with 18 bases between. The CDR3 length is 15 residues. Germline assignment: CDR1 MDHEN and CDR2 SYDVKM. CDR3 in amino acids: CASSLDLSPSSPLHF. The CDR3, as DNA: TGTGCCAGCAGCTTGGACTTGTCGCCCAGTTCACCCCTCCACTTT.

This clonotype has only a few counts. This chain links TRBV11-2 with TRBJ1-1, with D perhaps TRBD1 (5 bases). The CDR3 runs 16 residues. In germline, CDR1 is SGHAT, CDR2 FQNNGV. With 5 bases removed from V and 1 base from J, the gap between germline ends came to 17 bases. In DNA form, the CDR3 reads TGTGCCAGCAGCCCCTTGGGTGGGGGGGGGAACACTGAAGCTTTCTTT. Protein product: CASSPLGGGGNTEAFF.

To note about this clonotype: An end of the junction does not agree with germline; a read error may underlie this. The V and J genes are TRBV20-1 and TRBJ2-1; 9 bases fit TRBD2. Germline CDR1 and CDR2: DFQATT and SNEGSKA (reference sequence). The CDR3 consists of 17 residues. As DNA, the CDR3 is TGCAGTGCTAGAGATCAAAGGGCTAGCGGGATGGGATATGAGCAGTCCTTC. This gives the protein CSARDQRASGMGYEQSF.

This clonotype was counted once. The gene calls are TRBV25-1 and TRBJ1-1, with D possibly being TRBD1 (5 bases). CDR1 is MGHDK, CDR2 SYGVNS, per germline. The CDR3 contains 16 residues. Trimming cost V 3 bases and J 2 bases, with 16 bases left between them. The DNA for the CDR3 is TGTGCCAGCAGTGAGACTCGATGGGGCGGTAACACTGAAGCTTTCTTT. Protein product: CASSETRWGGNTEAFF. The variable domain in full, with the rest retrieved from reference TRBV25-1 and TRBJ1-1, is EADIYQTPRYLVIGTGKKITLECSQTMGHDKMYWYQQDPGMELHLIHYSYGVNSTEKGDLSSESTVSRIRTEHFPLTLESARPSHTSQYLCASSETRWGGNTEAFFGQGTRLTVV.